Listed below are T cell receptor beta chains from one sample, sequenced in a study of cytomegalovirus exposure and HLA in healthy donors. Sequenced by immunoSEQ multiplex PCR; TCRdb stores in-frame clones only, minus some. Recorded for this sample: some 200,000 clones. Sequencing input: PBMCs. The receptors here all came from a girl aged 2 to 10 in good health and CMV-seropositive. CDR3s include the opening cysteine and the closing phenylalanine or tryptophan. D genes are given only for firm matches.

TRBD1	TRBV6-5	TRBJ2-5	13	CASSKGQGVVQYF	TGTGCCAGCAGCAAGGGACAGGGAGTGGTGCAGTACTTC
NA	TRBV5-6	TRBJ1-5	17	CASSSPVAADLNQPQHF	TGTGCCAGCAGCTCCCCAGTAGCGGCAGACCTTAATCAGCCCCAGCATTTT
TRBD1	TRBV5-1	TRBJ2-7	13	CASSFPGGNEQYF	TGCGCCAGCAGCTTTCCAGGGGGTAACGAGCAGTACTTC
NA	TRBV25-1	TRBJ2-7	13	CASRWGVSYEQYF	TGTGCCAGCAGGTGGGGGGTCTCCTACGAGCAGTACTTC
NA	TRBV18	TRBJ2-3	13	CASSPGHTDTQYF	TGTGCCAGCTCACCAGGCCACACAGATACGCAGTATTTT
NA	TRBV7-3	TRBJ2-7	17	CASSLLRWRDSTYEQYF	TGTGCCAGCAGCTTATTGAGGTGGAGGGACAGCACCTACGAGCAGTACTTC
TRBD1	TRBV28	TRBJ2-7	14	CASIYSGQGNEQYF	TGTGCCAGCATTTATTCGGGACAGGGGAACGAGCAGTACTTC
TRBD2	TRBV10-2	TRBJ2-2	17	CASRRLAGDTNTGELFF	TGCGCCAGCAGAAGACTAGCGGGAGACACGAACACCGGGGAGCTGTTTTTT
TRBD1	TRBV5-1	TRBJ1-5	15	CASSFPGQGVQPQHF	TGCGCCAGCAGCTTCCCGGGACAGGGGGTTCAGCCCCAGCATTTT
NA	TRBV19	TRBJ2-3	13	CASSTRSVDTQYF	TGTGCCAGTAGTACCCGTAGCGTGGATACGCAGTATTTT
NA	TRBV7-2	TRBJ2-2	15	CASSSWAGNTGELFF	TGTGCCAGCAGCTCCTGGGCGGGTAACACCGGGGAGCTGTTTTTT
TRBD2	TRBV13	TRBJ2-1	14	CASSHQGLINEQFF	TGTGCCAGCAGCCACCAGGGACTAATCAATGAGCAGTTCTTC
NA	TRBV25-1	TRBJ2-7	12	CASSDPNYEQYF	TGTGCCAGCAGTGATCCCAACTACGAGCAGTACTTC
TRBD1	TRBV27	TRBJ1-2	15	CASSPHRGSYYGYTF	TGTGCCAGCAGCCCTCACAGGGGGTCATACTATGGCTACACCTTC
TRBD1	TRBV5-1	TRBJ2-3	15	CASSPAGGPTDTQYF	TGCGCCAGCAGCCCGGCAGGGGGCCCCACAGATACGCAGTATTTT
TRBD2	TRBV6-5	TRBJ2-1	13	CASRFPSGDEQFF	TGTGCCAGCAGATTCCCTAGCGGGGATGAGCAGTTCTTC
TRBD1	TRBV18	TRBJ2-1	15	CASSAGQGVYNEQFF	TGTGCCAGCTCAGCGGGACAGGGGGTCTACAATGAGCAGTTCTTC
NA	TRBV7-9	TRBJ2-7	15	CASSLGRTFSYEQYF	TGTGCCAGCAGCTTAGGGAGGACTTTCTCCTACGAGCAGTACTTC
TRBD1	TRBV5-1	TRBJ2-1	14	CASSELDRNNEQFF	TGCGCCAGCAGCGAATTGGACAGGAACAATGAGCAGTTCTTC
NA	TRBV10-1	TRBJ2-4	13	CASSGQGIAIQYF	TGCGCCAGCAGTGGCCAGGGGATCGCCATTCAGTACTTC
TRBD1	TRBV15	TRBJ1-5	16	CATSTTGQGLWQPQHF	TGTGCCACCAGCACTACCGGACAGGGTCTGTGGCAGCCCCAGCATTTT
NA	TRBV18	TRBJ1-5	13	CASSPETRGPQHF	TGTGCCAGCTCACCAGAAACACGAGGGCCCCAGCATTTT
NA	TRBV18	TRBJ2-1	12	CASSPANNEQFF	TGTGCCAGCTCACCAGCTAACAATGAGCAGTTCTTC
TRBD1	TRBV6-6	TRBJ2-7	14	CASSYDRVVDEQYF	TGTGCCAGCAGTTACGACAGGGTGGTGGACGAGCAGTACTTC
TRBD1	TRBV28	TRBJ2-3	13	CASQQGATDTQYF	TGTGCCAGCCAACAGGGGGCTACAGATACGCAGTATTTT
NA	TRBV7-8	TRBJ2-4	13	CASGAVAKNIQYF	TGTGCCAGCGGGGCCGTAGCCAAAAACATTCAGTACTTC
TRBD1	TRBV5-1	TRBJ1-1	19	CASSLGSGFGQGIIPEAFF	TGCGCCAGCAGCTTGGGTTCCGGTTTTGGACAGGGTATAATCCCCGAAGCTTTCTTT
NA	TRBV7-9	TRBJ2-3	15	CASSVTLTNTDTQYF	TGTGCCAGCAGCGTGACACTGACTAACACAGATACGCAGTATTTT
TRBD1	TRBV28	TRBJ1-5	14	CASKGETGGQPQHF	TGTGCCAGCAAGGGGGAAACAGGGGGTCAGCCCCAGCATTTT
TRBD1	TRBV28	TRBJ1-2	17	CASSLWAGTGGSYGYTF	TGTGCCAGCAGTTTATGGGCGGGGACAGGGGGATCCTATGGCTACACCTTC
TRBD2	TRBV4-1	TRBJ2-3	14	CASSRPGGSDTQYF	TGCGCCAGCAGCCGCCCGGGAGGGAGCGATACGCAGTATTTT
TRBD1	TRBV2	TRBJ2-2	15	CASSEQQGVSGELFF	TGTGCCAGCAGTGAACAGCAGGGGGTATCCGGGGAGCTGTTTTTT
TRBD2	TRBV6-6	TRBJ2-7	15	CASSFGTSDLYEQYF	TGTGCCAGCAGTTTTGGGACTAGCGATCTCTACGAGCAGTACTTC
TRBD2	TRBV2	TRBJ2-2	13	CASRREGTGELFF	TGTGCCAGCAGAAGGGAGGGGACCGGGGAGCTGTTTTTT
NA	TRBV6-5	TRBJ2-5	13	CASSLLRGETQYF	TGTGCCAGCAGCCTCCTTCGGGGGGAGACCCAGTACTTC
NA	TRBV2	TRBJ1-1	17	CASSDDSQTGMNTEAFF	TGTGCCAGCAGCGACGATTCCCAAACAGGGATGAACACTGAAGCTTTCTTT